Listed here are 17 T cell receptor beta chains from one sample, sequenced in a study of blood T cells in healthy people across ages. Next came a second PCR, run for roughly 7 to 12 cycles, which used a sample-barcoded 5' primer along with a J-beta primer mix. TCRdb processed the 5' RACE reads anew with MiXCR; each CDR3 protein has one entry. This table holds more than 650,000 distinct CDR3 sequences, about 53% found once. Sequencing was performed on blood. The receptors originated from a man older than 75 in good health.

This rearrangement joins TRBV5-1 to TRBJ2-1, with D tentatively TRBD2 (5 bases). This CDR3 has 16 residues. Trimming shortened V by 4 bases and J by 8 bases, and 22 bases separated the two germline ends. The germline V gene has CDR1 SGHRS and CDR2 YFSETQ. CDR3 sequence reads: CASSPGLTDKRDEQFF. Written as DNA, the CDR3 is TGCGCCAGCAGCCCTGGTCTGACTGACAAGAGGGATGAGCAGTTCTTC.

This chain uses TRBV4-1 with TRBJ2-7; D uncertain. V lost 4 bases, J lost 0 bases, and 13 bases lay in between. Germline lookup yields CDR1 MGHRA and CDR2 YSYEKL. CDR3 size: 15 residues. The CDR3 region is CASSRGAGPSYEQYF. The CDR3, as DNA: TGCGCCAGCAGCCGTGGTGCAGGACCCTCCTACGAGCAGTACTTC.

The chain is built from TRBV20-1 and TRBJ2-3, with D unclear. The ends were cut back, 8 bases at V and 0 bases at J, with 18 bases in the middle. The CDR3 is 15 residues long. Per the germline V gene, CDR1 is DFQATT and CDR2 is SNEGSKA (reference sequence). In DNA form, the CDR3 reads TGCAGTACCATCAGCTCTAGAGGAAGCACAGATACGCAGTATTTT. Translated: CSTISSRGSTDTQYF.

The rearrangement joins TRBV10-3 to TRBJ2-3, with D possibly being TRBD2 (5 bases). CDR1 and CDR2 from the germline V gene are ENHRY and SYGVKD. V lost 4 bases and J 2 bases, leaving 13 bases between the germline ends. The CDR3 length is 15 residues. CDR3 loop: CAISGTRQATDTQYF. The CDR3 DNA follows: TGTGCCATCAGTGGTACTAGGCAGGCCACAGATACGCAGTATTTT.

The chain joins TRBV6-2 or TRBV6-3 to TRBJ1-3; no clear D gene. The CDR3 contains 15 residues. V was clipped by 6 bases and J by 0 bases, with 12 bases between them. Per the germline V gene, CDR1 is MNHEY and CDR2 is SVGEGT. CDR3 bases: TGTGCCAGCAGGAGATCAGCGCCCTCTGGAAACACCATATATTTT. Its translation is CASRRSAPSGNTIYF.

This CDR3 reads CASSGLSGSPYEQYF. CDR3 bases: TGTGCCAGCAGTGGATTGAGCGGGAGCCCCTACGAGCAGTACTTC. The chain recombines TRBV27 with TRBJ2-7; 8 bases are a match to TRBD2. Germline V CDR1 and CDR2: MNHEY, SMNVEV (reference sequence). The V segment lost 5 bases and the J segment 2 bases; nucleotides outside the gene matches: 8. CDR3 length: 15 amino acids.

This clonotype was detected only a few times. The V and J genes are TRBV5-1 and TRBJ2-5; 7 bases line up with TRBD2. V was pared by 5 bases and J by 7 bases, with 5 bases of the junction left unmatched. CDR1 and CDR2 from the germline V gene are SGHRS and YFSETQ. There are 12 residues in the CDR3. CDR3: CASSEPGGTQYF. DNA of the CDR3: TGCGCCAGCAGTGAACCGGGGGGGACCCAGTACTTC.

This clonotype has a single count. The chain recombines TRBV2 with TRBJ1-1, with D hard to call. CDR1 and CDR2 (germline): SNHLY, FYNNEI. This CDR3 has 12 amino acids. Trimming cost V 7 bases and J 3 bases, with 9 bases left between them. The CDR3 is CASIGGYTEAFF. In DNA form, the CDR3 reads TGTGCCAGCATAGGTGGATACACTGAAGCTTTCTTT.

The V call is TRBV27, the J call TRBJ2-4, with TRBD1 matching 8 bases. The germline V gene encodes CDR1 MNHEY and CDR2 SMNVEV (reference sequence). The CDR3 covers 13 residues. V lost 6 bases to trimming and J lost 13 bases; unmatched junction nucleotides: 11. CDR3 loop: CASSGQGTWEQYF. CDR3 nucleotides: TGTGCCAGCAGCGGACAGGGAACTTGGGAGCAGTACTTC.

The chain has TRBV20-1 and TRBJ2-5; no clear D gene. The germline V gene encodes CDR1 DFQATT and CDR2 SNEGSKA (reference sequence). Trimming shortened V by 3 bases and J by 4 bases, and 15 bases separated the two germline ends. The CDR3 runs to 14 residues. The CDR3 coding sequence is TGCAGTGCTAGTTCCCCGGACGTCTCAGAGACCCAGTACTTC. It translates to CSASSPDVSETQYF.

The rearrangement links TRBV6-5 to TRBJ1-5, with a tentative D call TRBD1 (6 bases). Germline values: CDR1 MNHEY, CDR2 SVGAGI. This CDR3 contains 15 residues. The V and J ends lost 2 bases and 5 bases respectively, with 13 bases between them. This CDR3 is CASSYNGGSDQPQHF. The CDR3 coding sequence is TGTGCCAGCAGTTACAATGGGGGCAGTGATCAGCCCCAGCATTTT.

The V call is TRBV7-9, the J call TRBJ2-5; 9 bases are shared with TRBD2. The CDR3 contains 15 residues. V shed 2 bases, J shed 4 bases, and the junction held 5 bases outside the gene matches. Germline V CDR1 and CDR2: SEHNR, FQNEAQ (reference sequence). CDR3 coding DNA: TGTGCCAGCAGCTTACTAGTAGCGGGAGCAGAGACCCAGTACTTC. As protein: CASSLLVAGAETQYF.

This chain links TRBV20-1 with TRBJ2-7, with 12 bases aligning to TRBD2. This CDR3 spans 15 amino acids. CDR1 and CDR2 from the germline V gene are DFQATT and SNEGSKA (reference sequence). The V segment lost 6 bases and the J segment 7 bases; nucleotides outside the gene matches: 13. CDR3 sequence (DNA): TGCAGTGCGCATCGGAGGGCTAGCGGGAGGGGGGAGCAGTACTTC. It specifies CSAHRRASGRGEQYF.

The gene calls are TRBV27 and TRBJ2-7; either TRBD1 or TRBD2 may fit D (5 bases each). V was cut by 3 bases and J by 7 bases, with 10 bases left in between. CDR1 and CDR2 from the germline V gene are MNHEY and SMNVEV (reference sequence). This CDR3 comprises 12 residues. The CDR3 DNA reads TGTGCCAGCAGTTTTCGGTGGGGGGAGCAGTACTTC. It yields the protein CASSFRWGEQYF.

The chain recombines TRBV12-3 or TRBV12-4 with TRBJ2-1; TRBD1 matches 9 bases. Trimming took 3 bases from V and 12 from J; bases not matched to a gene: 9. CDR3 length: 14 residues. The CDR3 DNA reads TGTGCCAGCAGTTTGGAAACAGGGGGCCTAGGGCAGTTCTTC. The encoded protein is CASSLETGGLGQFF.

The chain has TRBV6-2 or TRBV6-3 and TRBJ2-7, with 12 bases that match TRBD2. The germline V gene encodes CDR1 MNHEY and CDR2 SVGEGT. This CDR3 region has 17 residues. Trimming cost V 0 bases and J 5 bases; bases outside gene matches: 8. This CDR3 is CASSYSGLAGYFNEQYF. The CDR3, as DNA: TGTGCCAGCAGTTACTCCGGACTAGCGGGATACTTCAACGAGCAGTACTTC.

Worth noting for this clonotype: An end of the junction differs from the germline gene, which may be a read error. The chain combines TRBV29-1 with TRBJ2-6; 8 bases align to TRBD1. This CDR3 is 16 amino acids long. The germline gives CDR1 SQVTM, CDR2 ANQGSEA. CDR3 sequence reads: CSVRQGLSSGANVPTF. As DNA, the CDR3 is TGCAGCGTTCGACAGGGGCTAAGCTCTGGGGCCAACGTCCCGACTTTC.